Given below is one TCR beta chain in context. Its target is unknown. Macro-dissection enriched premalignant or tumor cells before nucleic acid extraction. Sequencing used immunoSEQ multiplex PCR; TCRdb keeps in-frame clones, though not all of them. The data show thousands of clones, with around 83% seen just once and about 4% held by the top ten. The length of the CDR3 is 12 residues. Germline CDR1 reads MNHNY; CDR2 reads SVGAGI (reference sequence). V gave up 5 bases and J gave up 11 bases, with 12 bases separating them. The sample is drawn from a study of immune evolution from preneoplasia to lung adenocarcinoma. About the research overall: HLA loss of heterozygosity: approximately 7.5% AIS, roughly 15% MIA, 30% to 35% ADC, none AAH. Overall study findings and caveats: KRAS-mutant nodules had the highest T cell clonality. Normal lung had highest clonality; later lesions appeared denser, more diverse.

The sequencing sample was made of FFPE lung adenocarcinoma in situ tissue. The TCR originated in a person aged 55-80 years with lung adenocarcinoma. The chain links TRBV6-6 to TRBJ1-4, with no clear D. CDR3 sequence reads: CASSPDGNKLFF. CDR3 nucleotides: TGTGCCAGCAGTCCGGACGGTAACAAACTGTTTTTT.